The 6 T cell receptor beta chains presented below share a single source sample, sequenced in a study of blood T cell repertoires in COVID-19. Using immunoSEQ multiplex PCR, the repertoire was profiled, and TCRdb retains in-frame clones only, with some absent. The sample includes some 700,000 clones, 85% to 90% seen only once; the top ten take about 0.24%. The specimen was peripheral blood. The receptors were gathered from a woman aged 18-35 years with acute or convalescent COVID-19.

A single count supports this clone. The chain couples TRBV2 to TRBJ1-5; D not certain. There are 15 residues in the CDR3. Germline CDR1 is SNHLY and CDR2 is FYNNEI. Trimming stripped 4 bases from V and 2 bases from J, with 12 bases between. CDR3 nucleotides: TGTGCCAGCAGTGGTGTGGAGGGTCGCAATCAGCCCCAGCATTTT. It yields the protein CASSGVEGRNQPQHF.

Concerning this clone: Other DNA sequences of this sample code for an identical CDR3. This chain connects TRBV9 to TRBJ2-7, with 8 bases identical to TRBD1. In germline, CDR1 is SGDLS, CDR2 YYNGEE. With V trimmed by 0 bases and J by 7 bases, 6 bases remained unmatched. The CDR3 contains 14 residues. DNA for the CDR3: TGTGCCAGCAGCGTAGGGCAGGGGGCGCGGGAGCAGTACTTC. This sequence encodes CASSVGQGAREQYF.

The gene calls are TRBV14 and TRBJ1-2; 7 bases agree with TRBD1. J lost 5 bases, V lost 6 bases, and 6 bases had no gene match. The CDR3 runs to 13 residues. CDR1 is SGHDN and CDR2 is FVKESK in the germline V gene. CDR3 sequence: CASRLPGQYGYTF. In DNA form, the CDR3 reads TGTGCCAGCAGGCTCCCGGGACAGTATGGCTACACCTTC.

This chain connects TRBV7-2 to TRBJ2-3; 8 bases fit TRBD2. Germline CDR1 and CDR2: SGHTA and FQGNSA. Trimming took 0 bases from V and 6 from J; bases not matched to a gene: 11. This CDR3 is 17 amino acids long. CDR3 protein: CASSLAGGGTGSDTQYF. The CDR3 nucleotides are TGTGCCAGCAGCTTAGCGGGCGGGGGGACCGGGTCGGATACGCAGTATTTT.

CDR3 sequence: CASSPSGTGGTEAFF. Here the CDR3 DNA reads TGTGCCAGCTCACCCAGTGGGACAGGGGGCACTGAAGCTTTCTTT. V and J are TRBV18 and TRBJ1-1; 11 bases are shared with TRBD1. The CDR3 spans 15 residues. CDR1 and CDR2 (germline): KGHSH, LQKENI. The V gene end was trimmed by 3 bases and the J gene end by 4 bases; junction bases not matched to a gene: 4.

J is TRBJ1-6 and V is TRBV2, with 8 bases aligning to TRBD1. Per the germline V gene, CDR1 is SNHLY and CDR2 is FYNNEI. CDR3 length equals 16 residues. J gave up 7 bases and V 4 bases, and 9 bases lay outside the gene matches. The chain's CDR3 is CASSVDRQGRNSPLHF. The DNA of the CDR3 is TGTGCCAGCAGTGTCGACCGACAGGGGAGGAATTCACCCCTCCACTTT. Supplemented by reference TRBV2 and TRBJ1-6, the full variable domain reads EPEVTQTPSHQVTQMGQEVILRCVPISNHLYFYWYRQILGQKVEFLVSFYNNEISEKSEIFDDQFSVERPDGSNFTLKIRSTKLEDSAMYFCASSVDRQGRNSPLHFGNGTRLTVT.